This T cell receptor (beta chain) was sequenced in a study of siplizumab effects on memory and regulatory T cells. Study-wide results and limits: Major contributors to the alloresponse seemed to be naive T cells, which also appeared more diverse than memory cells. No naive or memory phenotype could be assigned to roughly 75-96% of proliferating clones. To unstimulated subsets, only a minor fraction of alloreactive clones could be mapped.

Turning to this clone: Its antigen is undetermined.

Per sample, some 10^5 TCR templates were assayed. Clones were read by immunoSEQ multiplex PCR, and TCRdb kept only the in-frame ones, dropping some. The data contain 100,000 or so clones, around 93% of them singletons. The germline CDR1 and CDR2 sequences are GTSNPN and SVGIG (reference sequence). V shed 0 bases and J shed 6 bases, with 6 bases lying between them. This CDR3 region has 11 residues. The sequence was obtained from a human donor in good health. The rearrangement links TRBV30 to TRBJ2-7; no clear D. The sample was non-Treg CD4+ T cells sorted from blood. In DNA form, the CDR3 reads TGTGCCTGGAGTGTAACGTTCGAGCAGTACTTC. Its protein is CAWSVTFEQYF.